These T cell receptor delta chains were read from a single sample in a study of human gamma delta and Vdelta1 T cells. TCRdb reanalysed the PCR reads with CATT. The sample contains 4,000 to 5,000 delta-chain clones, about 24% of which appear only once. Material: naive CD27+ Vdelta1 gamma-delta T cells from blood. The receptors come from a human donor in good health. CDR3s include the opening cysteine and the closing phenylalanine or tryptophan. The D gene is left open where the match is weak. Only part of the rows carry a size: once, few, many, or a class if the clone is expanded.

size	V	length	D	J	CDR3	DNA
few	TRDV1	22	NA	TRDJ1	CALGEGLPSVLGAGDHTDKLIF	TGTGCTCTTGGGGAAGGCCTTCCCTCAGTGTTGGGGGCTGGGGATCACACCGATAAACTCATCTTT
NA	TRDV2	14	NA	TRDJ1	CACDTFLARGDLIF	TGTGCCTGTGACACCTTCCTCGCGAGGGGTGATCTCATCTTT
NA	TRDV1	26	TRDD3	TRDJ1	CALGEAPDQLPHFTGGYRGGHNKLIF	TGTGCTCTTGGGGAAGCCCCCGACCAACTTCCCCACTTTACTGGGGGATACCGAGGAGGACATAATAAACTCATCTTT
medium-sized	TRDV1	11	NA	TRDJ1	CALLYTDKLIF	TGTGCTCTTTTGTACACCGATAAACTCATCTTT
few	TRDV1	15	NA	TRDJ1	CALGELPLNTDKLIF	TGTGCTCTTGGGGAACTACCTCTTAACACCGATAAACTCATCTTT
NA	TRDV1	25	NA	TRDJ1	CALGEPAGGVRLMIRRPLYTDKLIF	TGTGCTCTTGGGGAACCCGCCGGGGGGGTACGTTTAATGATTAGAAGACCTTTGTACACCGATAAACTCATCTTT
medium-sized	TRDV1	23	TRDD3	TRDJ1	CALGEPPHVPGLGIGLGTDKLIF	TGTGCTCTTGGGGAACCTCCGCACGTACCGGGATTGGGGATAGGGTTGGGGACCGATAAACTCATCTTT
few	TRDV1	13	TRDD3	TRDJ1	CALGGDTQDKLIF	TGTGCTCTTGGGGGGGATACGCAAGATAAACTCATCTTT
NA	TRDV1	14	NA	TRDJ1	CALGDHPSADKLIF	TGTGCTCTTGGGGACCACCCCTCGGCCGATAAACTCATCTTT
NA	TRDV1	18	NA	TRDJ1	CALGDTLPRRDWADKLIF	TGTGCTCTTGGGGACACCCTCCCCCGTCGGGACTGGGCCGATAAACTCATCTTT
NA	TRDV1	21	TRDD3	TRDJ1	CALGGVYWGIRDTFPGGKLIF	TGTGCTCTTGGGGGAGTCTACTGGGGGATACGCGATACCTTTCCCGGGGGTAAACTCATCTTT
few	TRDV1	21	TRDD3	TRDJ1	CALGELPPRWGIPEYTDKLIF	TGTGCTCTTGGGGAACTTCCCCCGCGATGGGGGATACCGGAATACACCGATAAACTCATCTTT
few	TRDV1	22	TRDD2	TRDJ1	CALGERGLPNLTGMEAPDKLIF	TGTGCTCTTGGGGAAAGGGGCCTTCCTAACCTTACTGGGATGGAAGCCCCCGATAAACTCATCTTT
few	TRDV1	18	TRDD3	TRDJ1	CALGDHPPTGGPTDKLIF	TGTGCTCTTGGGGACCATCCCCCTACTGGGGGACCGACCGATAAACTCATCTTT
NA	TRDV1	17	NA	TRDJ1	CALGSAWGTFYTDKLIF	TGTGCTCTTGGGTCCGCCTGGGGTACTTTTTACACCGATAAACTCATCTTT
NA	TRDV1	12	TRDD3	TRDJ1	CALGGNRGILIF	TGTGCTCTTGGGGGGAACCGGGGGATACTCATCTTT
NA	TRDV1	19	TRDD3	TRDJ1	CALGEGLRRSWGHTDKLIF	TGTGCTCTTGGGGAAGGACTACGTAGGTCCTGGGGGCACACCGATAAACTCATCTTT
NA	TRDV1	18	TRDD3	TRDJ1	CALGAPRGGGYETDKLIF	TGTGCTCTTGGGGCACCCCGTGGTGGGGGATACGAAACCGATAAACTCATCTTT
NA	TRDV1	15	NA	TRDJ1	CALGGDRMYTDKLIF	TGTGCTCTTGGGGGGGACAGGATGTACACCGATAAACTCATCTTT
NA	TRDV1	16	TRDD3	TRDJ1	CALGKANWGFTDKLIF	TGTGCTCTTGGAAAGGCCAACTGGGGGTTTACCGATAAACTCATCTTT
medium-sized	TRDV1	20	TRDD3	TRDJ1	CALGGFLFTYWGIGADKLIF	TGTGCTCTTGGGGGATTCCTATTTACGTACTGGGGGATCGGGGCCGATAAACTCATCTTT
NA	TRDV1	24	TRDD3	TRDJ1	CALGEHLPTLRLGDTVDCTDKLIF	TGTGCTCTTGGGGAACACCTTCCTACGCTAAGACTGGGGGATACGGTCGATTGCACCGATAAACTCATCTTT
NA	TRDV1	21	TRDD3	TRDJ1	CALGEQKFLVTPGLGLDKLIF	TGTGCTCTTGGGGAACAAAAATTCCTCGTAACGCCGGGACTGGGGCTCGATAAACTCATCTTT
NA	TRDV1	18	TRDD3	TRDJ1	CALGELTGINPYTDKLIF	TGTGCTCTTGGGGAACTTACGGGGATAAATCCGTACACCGATAAACTCATCTTT
few	TRDV1	20	NA	TRDJ1	CALGERLLKAPTLRDDKLIF	TGTGCTCTTGGGGAACGCCTTTTAAAGGCTCCTACGCTCAGGGACGATAAACTCATCTTT
few	TRDV1	24	NA	TRDJ2	CALGELSLLRGKRPGGSLTAQLFF	TGTGCTCTTGGGGAACTATCCCTGCTCCGGGGAAAGCGCCCCGGGGGTTCTTTGACAGCACAACTCTTCTTT
NA	TRDV1	13	NA	TRDJ2	CALGELGIAQLFF	TGTGCTCTTGGGGAACTGGGGATAGCACAACTCTTCTTT
few	TRDV1	19	TRDD3	TRDJ1	CALGEDRYGTGGYSDKLIF	TGTGCTCTTGGGGAAGACCGCTACGGTACTGGGGGATACAGCGATAAACTCATCTTT
few	TRDV1	21	TRDD3	TRDJ1	CALGEQGPTYWGKSDTDKLIF	TGTGCTCTTGGGGAACAGGGGCCCACCTACTGGGGGAAATCCGACACCGATAAACTCATCTTT
NA	TRDV1	18	TRDD3	TRDJ1	CSGPPFPILLGDTDKLIF	TGCTCTGGACCTCCCTTCCCTATCCTTCTGGGGGATACCGATAAACTCATCTTT
few	TRDV2	20	TRDD3	TRDJ1	CACESLPLGDTREDTDKLTF	TGTGCCTGTGAGAGCCTTCCTCTGGGGGATACGCGAGAGGACACCGATAAACTCACCTTT
NA	TRDV1	19	TRDD2	TRDJ1	CALGERRFLRPLYTDKLIF	TGTGCTCTTGGGGAACGTCGCTTCCTACGCCCCTTGTACACCGATAAACTCATCTTT
few	TRDV1	13	NA	TRDJ1	CALGELLLGKLIF	TGTGCTCTTGGGGAACTCCTACTTGGTAAACTCATCTTT
NA	TRDV1	28	TRDD2	TRDJ1	CALGELPLPSYERVLVDKIRRNTDKLIF	TGTGCTCTTGGGGAACTCCCCCTGCCTTCCTACGAGCGAGTACTGGTGGATAAAATACGACGAAACACCGATAAACTCATCTTT
NA	TRDV1	27	TRDD3	TRDJ1	CALGEILPDTAWGTLLVYGGHTDKLIF	TGTGCTCTTGGGGAGATTCTTCCCGACACCGCCTGGGGGACTTTACTAGTCTACGGCGGCCACACCGATAAACTCATCTTT
few	TRDV1	17	TRDD3	TRDJ1	CALGEPFRGGSTDKLIF	TGTGCTCTTGGGGAGCCTTTCCGAGGGGGATCTACCGATAAACTCATCTTT
medium-sized	TRDV1	21	TRDD3	TRDJ1	CALGELDGIFGGGWNTDKLIF	TGTGCTCTTGGGGAACTAGATGGTATTTTTGGCGGGGGATGGAACACCGATAAACTCATCTTT
few	TRDV1	19	NA	TRDJ1	CALGVGLPSTYWYTDKLIF	TGTGCTCTTGGGGTCGGTCTTCCGTCTACGTACTGGTACACCGATAAACTCATCTTT
few	TRDV1	17	NA	TRDJ1	CALSRRAELQGTDKLIF	TGTGCCCTTAGCCGACGGGCTGAGCTGCAGGGCACCGATAAACTCATCTTT
NA	TRDV1	17	TRDD3	TRDJ1	CALGELELGDRVDKLIF	TGTGCTCTTGGGGAACTAGAACTGGGGGATCGGGTCGATAAACTCATCTTT
many	TRDV1	18	TRDD3	TRDJ1	CALGELSLTGGHTDKLIF	TGTGCTCTTGGGGAACTTTCCCTTACTGGGGGACACACCGATAAACTCATCTTT
few	TRDV1	18	NA	TRDJ1	CALGDPGLGSPNTDKLIF	TGTGCTCTTGGGGATCCTGGCCTGGGTTCACCCAACACCGATAAACTCATCTTT
many	TRDV1	18	TRDD3	TRDJ1	CALGSPSPRLGGGHKLIF	TGTGCTCTTGGGTCTCCTAGTCCCCGGCTGGGGGGAGGCCATAAACTCATCTTT
medium-sized	TRDV1	14	NA	TRDJ1	CALGELLVPLKLIF	TGTGCTCTTGGGGAACTTCTCGTCCCCTTAAAACTCATCTTT
few	TRDV1	18	TRDD3	TRDJ1	CALGGPNTGGPHNGKLIF	TGTGCTCTTGGGGGACCTAATACTGGGGGTCCCCACAATGGTAAACTCATCTTT
few	TRDV1	26	TRDD3	TRDJ1	CALGDKHLFPQPSSGGYEPGADKLIF	TGTGCTCTTGGGGACAAACACCTCTTCCCACAGCCCTCCTCTGGGGGATACGAACCCGGGGCCGATAAACTCATCTTT